This entry features one T cell receptor (beta chain) sequence. Its antigen remains unidentified. This entry belongs to a study of long-term antiretroviral therapy in people with HIV. Study-wide findings and caveats: Relative to transplant donor controls, diversity remained lower despite increasing after ART. Clones with expansion before ART led the repertoire at all time points. CDR3 length ranges were narrower in HIV repertoires than in controls.

The assay used was immunoSEQ (version v3.0), run at survey level. Measured with immunoSEQ multiplex PCR; TCRdb has only the in-frame clones, and not every one. The sample records roughly 28,000 clones, over 75% being singletons. This specimen consisted of unsorted PBMCs, obtained about 5.2 years after starting antiretroviral therapy. The clonotype comes from a woman aged 40 to 55 with HIV.

The CDR3 bases are TGCGCCAGCAGCTTAGAATCGGGAACCGGGGAGCTGTTTTTT. This encodes CASSLESGTGELFF. The V gene is TRBV5-1, the J gene TRBJ2-2; D might be TRBD2 (5 bases). Germline V gene lookup returns CDR1 SGHRS and CDR2 YFSETQ. Deletions cut 2 bases from V and 5 bases from J, with 10 bases between. The CDR3 extends over 14 amino acids. Supplemented by reference TRBV5-1 and TRBJ2-2, the full variable domain reads KAGVTQTPRYLIKTRGQQVTLSCSPISGHRSVSWYQQTPGQGLQFLFEYFSETQRNKGNFPGRFSGRQFSNSRSEMNVSTLELGDSALYLCASSLESGTGELFFGEGSRLTVL.